This T cell receptor (beta chain) was retrieved from a study of cytomegalovirus exposure and HLA in healthy donors (dated by TCRdb to 2016 to 2017). Background on the whole study: In an earlier analysis of approximately 500 of the donors, 276 Gb of sequence data and just under 120 million unique TCR beta sequences from about 190 million T cells were reported. An early release that covered some 640 HLA-typed donors contained approximately 320 gigabases of sequencing data and around 85 million unique TCR sequences. The genetic ancestry cluster associated with self-reported Caucasian donors included approximately 85% of the approximately 400 genotyped donors. The study aimed to test whether signatures of past pathogen exposure could be identified by cataloging public T cell receptors. The study used immunosequencing to profile the T cell repertoires of approximately 630 subjects and linked those repertoires to cytomegalovirus serostatus. Along with the approximately 700-subject first cohort, a separate validation cohort of over a hundred different subjects was used. To predict cytomegalovirus infection status, the study brought together high-throughput TCR immunosequencing, statistical association of individual TCRs with disease status, and machine learning. A later analysis re-examined previously published TCR beta repertoires from around 670 donors and added high-resolution HLA genotyping to investigate patterns of TCR occurrence. In the later analysis, no new phenotypic data were used to find candidate immune exposures; instead, reliance was placed on TCR beta sequences and their occurrence across donors. In an earlier analysis of about 590 of the donors, high-throughput TCR beta sequencing was used to judge whether each TCR beta V gene segment behaved as functional or pseudogenic. Donor age, sex, ethnicity and CMV serostatus were compiled together with the repertoire data. A later genetic analysis took genome-wide SNP genotypes for about 60% of the roughly 670 donors and used that subset as a discovery cohort. All discovery cohort repertoires had been generated on a single sequencing platform. HLA typing included class I and class II loci at four-digit resolution. The number of typed donors differed by locus: about 620-630 for A, B, C, DRB1 and DQB1; approximately 520 for DQA1; 600 to 610 for DPA1; and some 430 for DPB1. Five DR-DQ haplotypes were handled as single units for association and clustering, since linkage in the cohort was strong. Among over 350 genotyped donors of the cohort, an average of approximately 240,000 unique TCR beta nucleotide sequences were sequenced per donor, about a sixth of them non-productive.

The CDR3 runs 16 residues from the cysteine to the phenylalanine. Only CDR3 DNA is held: 48 bases, read in frame from base 1. The V end loses 5 bases and the J end loses 2 bases, and a stretch of 16 bases separates them. CDR1 and CDR2, looked up from the germline V gene, are SGHVS and FNYEAQ. Beyond this particular receptor, the publication reports: Three of the identified cytomegalovirus-associated TCR beta chains were confirmed in vitro to be specific for cytomegalovirus antigens. While some public TCRs were present in many individuals, most TCR sequences turned up only very rarely across donors. When HLA alleles, especially DR and DQ, strongly co-occurred, TCR associations were difficult to assign to individual alleles. Most CMV-associated TCR beta chains appeared to be HLA-restricted in a later analysis, and the HLA associations seemed to be driven largely by CMV exposure. In a later analysis, HLA-associated TCR beta chains showed more clonal expansion and lower generation probabilities than non-associated chains that were equally common. Roughly uniform sequencing depth across donors was assumed in presence/absence analyses, although this assumption may not hold. A later genetic analysis associated a missense DCLRE1C variant with V-gene and J-gene trimming of TCR beta chains, and an independent cohort replicated the association. A total of fewer than 200 TCR beta chains were listed by the study as associated with cytomegalovirus. In an earlier analysis of fewer than 700 of the donors, most TCR beta V segments appeared in productive rearrangements about 87% or about 30% of the time, broadly matching IMGT annotations. In a later analysis, the rate of TCR association differed among HLA loci, with DRB1 alleles having the most associated TCRs and HLA-C alleles having the fewest. A further reported finding was that TCR beta sequences accurately predicted the HLA-A and HLA-B alleles for most subjects in the first cohort. The classifier was reported to diagnose cytomegalovirus status with high specificity and sensitivity in both the original cohort and the validation cohort. It was suggested by the authors that the approach could potentially be generalized to other disease states and immunological phenotypes. Linkage disequilibrium might explain the correlated functional status among segregating V segments, but an unknown experimental factor could not be ruled out. A later genetic analysis reported fewer N-insertions in productive TCRs among donors in an Asian-associated ancestry cluster than the roughly 700-donor mean. A cluster of highly shared sequence variants was judged likely to be a technical artifact of the sequencing pipeline. Some IMGT-functional V segments, including TRBV6-2 and TRBV6-3, could not be told apart with the 87-base-pair reads, so those segments were excluded. In a later analysis, about 17,000 TCR beta sequences were associated with specific HLA alleles at a false discovery rate of 0.05. In this cohort, only TCR beta chains were sequenced, and detectable features were limited by the absence of alpha or paired-chain data. Immune exposure information for the cohort was limited to CMV serostatus. Because counts were too low, about 18 rarely observed V segments, including chromosome 9 orphons, were excluded from the earlier analysis of 587 of the donors. Because some donors lacked HLA typing at each locus, the association tests relied only on the typed subset. Several of the top co-occurrence clusters appeared to be linked to parvovirus B19, influenza, CMV and Epstein-Barr virus, according to a later analysis.

This clone has a handful of counts. Its antigen target is currently unknown. It has no much larger one-base neighbor in the sample; base qualities were not kept. The cohort consisted of fewer than 700 healthy bone marrow donors. At the time of sampling, every cohort member was nominally healthy, though immune exposures that went unrecorded were likely present. The donor was CMV seronegative and belonged to the group of 352 seronegative cohort members. Each donor provided a peripheral blood sample, and peripheral blood mononuclear cells were used for TCR beta sequencing. The Qiagen DNeasy Blood Extraction Kit was used to extract genomic DNA from the blood cell samples. The method was the immunoSEQ multiplex PCR assay. A mixture of 60 forward primers for TCR Vbeta segments and 13 reverse primers for TCR Jbeta segments was used in the multiplex PCR. The CDR3 region of rearranged TCR beta genes was amplified from genomic DNA by a multiplex PCR assay. The Illumina HiSeq System was used to sequence the amplified TCR beta libraries as 87-base-pair reads. In the paper's pipeline: A later analysis tallied roughly 80 million unique TCR beta chains across the approximately 670 repertoires, and roughly 11 million of those chains were shared by two or more donors. Raw reads were error-corrected and collapsed into unique sequences with a nearest-neighbor algorithm that merged closely related sequences to remove PCR and sequencing errors. Alignment of CDR3 sequences to IMGT reference sequences was used to assign V, D and J gene segments. For a sequence to be retained, a match of at least six nucleotides to both a V gene segment and a J gene segment was required. A rearrangement counted as productive if the CDR3 had no stop codons and remained in frame with V and J, and every other rearrangement counted as non-productive. Following IMGT convention, CDR3 was defined as the stretch from the second conserved V-encoded cysteine up to the conserved J-encoded phenylalanine. The earlier analysis of around 640 of the donors excluded sequences that lacked an unambiguous match to a single V gene segment. An earlier analysis of several hundred of the donors called V segments functional above 56.7% productive rearrangements and segregating when the between-donor standard deviation exceeded 5%. To diagnose cytomegalovirus status from the catalog of TCR beta chain sequences, a statistical classification framework was built. V and J gene assignment, in a later analysis, came from comparing TCR nucleotide sequences with IMGT/GENE-DB human TR gene sequences. A later analysis assigned CDR3 sequences and most-parsimonious VDJ recombination scenarios with the TCRdist pipeline. In a later analysis, each TCR beta chain was defined by its CDR3 amino acid sequence together with its V-gene family, and reads without a unique V-gene family were excluded. A later analysis removed 550 to 650 highly shared, low-generation-probability nucleotide sequences to deal with suspected cross-contamination and a sequencing artifact. In a later analysis, a clonal expansion index was calculated for each public chain from normalized within-repertoire ranks of inferred template counts. In a later analysis, generation probabilities were computed using a VDJ recombination model fitted to out-of-frame rearrangements, and the results were checked against IGoR. Hypergeometric tests were used in a later analysis to score TCR-TCR, TCR-HLA and TCR-CMV co-occurrence, with a repertoire-size bias correction applied to the TCR pairs. A later analysis estimated false discovery rates by permuting HLA or CMV assignments 20 times. In a later analysis, co-occurring TCRs were grouped with DBSCAN, and TCRdist sequence similarity was added when clustering was performed within HLA-allele-positive subsets. Repertoires with fewer than 30,000 or more than 120,000 public chains, plus five repertoires with anomalous nucleotide sharing, were excluded from co-occurrence clustering. TCRdb provides this immuneACCESS table in a form limited to in-frame rearrangements. Some clones are lacking; in checked studies, under half of them reflect an unresolved V gene, and why the rest are absent is not known. That table supplies the V and J calls and clone size; D and trimming were determined from the DNA. The sample contains more than 95,000 clones, 75% of them found a single time. The top ten clonotypes cover over 2.5% of the sample.

The sequence is built from TRBV7-6 and TRBJ1-3; a confident D gene designation cannot be given. The material sequenced was PBMCs. This TCR was recovered from a woman aged 45-65 years in good health and CMV-seronegative. The nucleotide sequence is given as TGTGCCAGCAGCCCAGGTGGCACCTCCACTGGAAACACCATATATTTT. Protein translation: CASSPGGTSTGNTIYF.